This TCR beta chain originates from a study of blood T cells in healthy people across ages (dated by TCRdb to 2015 to 2017). For the wider study: In model experiments, roughly one uniquely barcoded TCR beta cDNA molecule per two T cells was captured by template switching. To track age-related changes in TCR beta repertoire diversity, the study relied on deep sequencing normalized with unique cDNA molecular identifiers. Four age groups were formed from the donors: young (average roughly 16 years), middle-aged (approximately 40), aged (roughly 56) and long-lived (roughly 81). To avoid experimental bias, donors of different ages were randomly spread across the sequencing lanes. Two additional independent replicas of 1 million unique cDNA reads from the same blood draw were analyzed for two donors (one aged 18 to 30 and one aged 80 or older).

This clonotype was detected a few times. Its specific antigen is unknown. The input lacks base qualities; no much larger clone sits a single base away. The germline V gene (reference sequence) supplies CDR1 DFQATT and CDR2 SNEGSKA. The CDR3 spans 15 residues, from the cysteine through the phenylalanine. Left in the record is the CDR3 DNA by itself, 45 bases read in frame from the first base. The donors were about 40 Caucasian individuals from Russia, aged about 6 to 95 years, who were systemically healthy. Around 10 milliliters of peripheral blood were collected from each donor into EDTA-treated Vacutainer tubes. Ficoll-Paque density-gradient centrifugation was used to isolate PBMCs, with at least 6 million obtained per sample. Total RNA was extracted from PBMCs with Trizol reagent, with at least 6 micrograms obtained per sample. Naive CD45RAhigh/CD27high T cell percentages were measured by flow cytometry on a PBMC aliquot from every donor.

Library preparation was by 5' RACE. The reads were generated on an Illumina HiSeq 2500. A second PCR of roughly 6 to 11 cycles was run with a J-beta primer mix and a sample-barcoded 5' primer. A unique molecular identifier was introduced onto each TCR beta cDNA molecule by a template-switch 5' adaptor carrying 12 random nucleotides. Each sample yielded at least 2.5 million CDR3-containing paired-end reads. The Mint cDNA synthesis kit, primed by a TRBC-specific oligonucleotide, was used to synthesize first-strand cDNA from all RNA. Following uracil-DNA glycosylase treatment, a first 18-cycle PCR with universal primers M1SS and BC2_uni_R was performed on all cDNA. Per the source publication's procedure: For normalization, 1 million high-quality reads, each with a distinct molecular identifier, were randomly selected from each sample. Reads with shared molecular identifiers were discarded instead of being binned into consensus sequences. MiTCR, with a Q25 quality threshold and the strictest error-elimination algorithm, was used for CDR3 identification, clonotype clustering and error correction. A nonparametric unseen species model using Euler transformation provided a lower-bound estimate of total TCR beta diversity. The raw public reads went through TCRdb reprocessing: fastp at Q25, MiXCR clone calling, in-frame beta chains kept. All rows with the same CDR3 protein become a single entry with the most common DNA and genes. The V and J calls, along with clone size, are taken from TCRdb and not from the paper's own processing. The table for this sample lists approximately 810,000 distinct CDR3 sequences; more than 25% of them were counted only once. The ten largest account for roughly 17% of the sample.

The paper's findings and limits, for the study overall: The percentage of naive T cells measured by flow cytometry correlated strongly with observed TCR beta diversity. Compared with the aged group, the long-lived group had more naive CD4+ T cells, fewer expanded clones and increased TCR diversity, a pattern suggesting age selection. As age increased, observed TCR beta diversity per million T cells dropped in a roughly linear way, and a significant reduction was already evident by age roughly 36. Because profiling used bulk unsorted PBMCs, naive and antigen-experienced compartments could not be compared conclusively. Estimates of total diversity based on one million sequenced T cells were regarded as lower bounds and as underestimates. Donor CMV infection status was unknown, potentially confounding age-related changes in expanded clonotypes.

The chain was built from TRBV20-1 and TRBJ2-7; TRBD1 aligns with 9 central bases. The J call may be in error: the DNA end matches TRBJ2-5 better. The sequenced sample consisted of blood. The clonotype comes from a woman over 75 in good health. The bases are TGCAGTGCTAGAGATCCGGGACAGGGATATGAGACCCAGTACTTC. This codes for CSARDPGQGYETQYF.